Below, 9 T cell receptor beta chains from the same sample are listed, as sequenced in a study of OX40 agonist ivuxolimab in advanced cancers. The assay was immunoSEQ multiplex PCR, and TCRdb's table has in-frame clones only and misses some. The table has roughly 70,000 clones, roughly 90% seen once. The sequenced sample was CD4+ or CD8+ T cells sorted from blood, obtained in a trial of the OX40 agonist ivuxolimab. The source is an adult with an advanced solid tumor such as melanoma, head and neck, liver or kidney cancer.

The V and J genes are TRBV5-5 and TRBJ1-6; D is perhaps TRBD1 (5 bases). Trimming removed 0 bases at V and 7 bases at J, with 14 bases between. The length of the CDR3 is 16 residues. CDR1 and CDR2 from the germline V gene are SGHKS and YYEKEE (reference sequence). CDR3 sequence: CASSLGPTGGNSPLHF. The CDR3 DNA reads TGTGCCAGCAGCTTGGGACCTACCGGGGGGAATTCACCCCTCCACTTT. Drawing the rest from reference TRBV5-5 and TRBJ1-6, the complete variable domain is DAGVTQSPTHLIKTRGQQVTLRCSPISGHKSVSWYQQVLGQGPQFIFQYYEKEERGRGNFPDRFSARQFPNYSSELNVNALLLGDSALYLCASSLGPTGGNSPLHFGNGTRLTVT.

J is TRBJ2-3 and V is TRBV19, with 10 positions matching TRBD2. Looked up from germline, CDR1 is LNHDA and CDR2 is SQIVND (reference sequence). The CDR3 sequence is 15 residues long. Losses at the gene ends were 6 bases for V and 1 base for J; bases not matched to a gene: 4. The CDR3 DNA is TGTGCCAGTAGACCTCTAGCGGGGGGCACAGATACGCAGTATTTT. As protein: CASRPLAGGTDTQYF.

This clone was detected only once. This rearrangement joins TRBV9 to TRBJ2-3, with 14 bases identical to TRBD2. Germline V gives CDR1 SGDLS, CDR2 YYNGEE. CDR3 length: 16 residues. Trimming removed 0 bases from V and 9 bases from J; junction bases left unmatched: 6. CDR3: CASSVGLGLAGATQYF. In nucleotides, the CDR3 is TGTGCCAGCAGCGTAGGTTTGGGACTAGCGGGAGCCACGCAGTATTTT. Full variable domain (rest looked up from reference TRBV9 and TRBJ2-3): DSGVTQTPKHLITATGQRVTLRCSPRSGDLSVYWYQQSLDQGLQFLIQYYNGEERAKGNILERFSAQQFPDLHSELNLSSLELGDSALYFCASSVGLGLAGATQYFGPGTRLTVL.

A word on this clone: The sample has other DNA sequences that encode this CDR3 too. The rearrangement links TRBV5-6 to TRBJ2-5, with D unclear. Germline CDR1 reads SGHDT; CDR2 reads YYEEEE. V was cut by 0 bases and J by 4 bases, with 10 bases left in between. The CDR3 is 14 amino acids. The CDR3 DNA follows: TGTGCCAGCAGCTTGGCTGGGGTGGGAGAGACCCAGTACTTC. Its translation: CASSLAGVGETQYF.

Only a few counts were recorded for this clone. The gene calls are TRBV6-6 and TRBJ2-3; D gene ambiguous. The V end was cut by 7 bases, the J end by 2 bases, with 7 bases between. Germline CDR1 and CDR2: MNHNY and SVGAGI (reference sequence). CDR3 length: 12 residues. The chain's CDR3 is CASNKATDTQYF. The CDR3 DNA reads TGTGCCAGCAACAAGGCCACAGATACGCAGTATTTT.

The chain employs TRBV9 and TRBJ2-3; the D gene could be TRBD1 or TRBD2 (5 bases each). Trimming took 0 bases from V and 8 from J, leaving 7 bases between them. Germline V gene data show CDR1 as SGDLS and CDR2 as YYNGEE. The CDR3 is 12 residues long. DNA for the CDR3: TGTGCCAGCAGCGTAGGTGGGGGTACGCAGTATTTT. Its protein product is CASSVGGGTQYF.

The gene calls are TRBV6-1 and TRBJ1-5; D might be TRBD1 (5 bases). The ends were cut back, 8 bases at V and 3 bases at J, with 14 bases in the middle. The CDR3 runs 14 residues. Germline CDR1 MNHNS, CDR2 SASEGT. CDR3: CASGRGRFNQPQHF. The CDR3 DNA sequence: TGTGCCAGCGGGCGGGGCAGATTCAATCAGCCCCAGCATTTT.

V and J are TRBV5-4 and TRBJ2-4, with D possibly matching TRBD2 (6 bases). Germline loops: CDR1 SGHNT, CDR2 YYREEE (reference sequence). The V end lost 1 base, the J end lost 9 bases, and 17 bases lay between the germline ends. The CDR3 runs 15 residues. As DNA, the CDR3 is TGTGCCAGCAGCTTGTCGGTAGGAGGGAGCGTCATTCAGTACTTC. Its translation is CASSLSVGGSVIQYF.

Written as DNA, the CDR3 is TGTGCCAGCAGCCAAGATCCGTCCCGGGACTTGCAGTATTTT. It yields the protein CASSQDPSRDLQYF. This chain uses TRBV4-2 with TRBJ2-3, with a tentative D call TRBD2 (6 bases). The CDR3 contains 14 residues. Per the germline V gene, CDR1 is LGHNA and CDR2 is YNFKEQ. V lost 0 bases and J lost 11, with 15 bases in between.